Following are 31 T cell receptor beta chains from one sample sequenced in a study of T-cell reconstitution after alpha-beta-depleted transplantation in children. It was with unique molecular identifiers that the TCRbeta library was prepared. TCRdb fed the PCR reads into MiXCR, producing one record per CDR3 protein. The sample holds more than 150,000 distinct CDR3 sequences, about 6.4% seen once. This material consisted of PBMCs from the stem cell graft donor, taken from the stem cell graft. The receptors stem from a human donor who donated a stem cell graft to a child with Wiskott-Aldrich syndrome.

In its sample, this clonotype was seen many times. V is TRBV3-1 and J is TRBJ2-1, with D hard to call. Germline lookup yields CDR1 LGHDT and CDR2 YNNKEL (reference sequence). The CDR3 totals 13 residues. Deletions cut 0 bases from V and 10 bases from J, with 10 bases between. Here the CDR3 reads CASSQEIRNEQFF. CDR3 nucleotides: TGTGCCAGCAGCCAAGAAATAAGGAACGAGCAGTTCTTC.

This clonotype was counted ten times or more. V usage is TRBV20-1 and J usage is TRBJ2-3; no definite D call. The CDR3 extends over 13 amino acids. Trimming left V 7 bases short and J 0 bases short, with 11 bases between. From germline, CDR1 is DFQATT and CDR2 SNEGSKA (reference sequence). The DNA for the CDR3 is TGCAGTGTTGAGATTACTAGCACAGATACGCAGTATTTT. Translation: CSVEITSTDTQYF.

This clonotype was seen more than once but under ten times. CDR3: CASSLKDTVYYEQYF. The DNA for the CDR3 is TGCGCCAGCAGCCTCAAGGACACCGTTTACTACGAGCAGTACTTC. The chain uses TRBV5-1 and TRBJ2-7; a possible D gene is TRBD1 (5 bases). Between the trimmed V and J ends, which lost 4 bases and 3 bases, there was a span of 17 bases. This CDR3 is built from 15 residues. Germline CDR1 reads SGHRS; CDR2 reads YFSETQ.

This clonotype was observed many times. The chain recombines TRBV20-1 with TRBJ2-5, with 9 positions matching TRBD1. The CDR3 consists of 14 residues. Trimming cost V 6 bases and J 5 bases; bases outside gene matches: 10. Germline V lookup: CDR1 DFQATT, CDR2 SNEGSKA (reference sequence). CDR3 sequence reads: CSATRTGVKETQYF. The CDR3 DNA sequence: TGCAGTGCAACCAGGACAGGGGTAAAGGAGACCCAGTACTTC.

This clonotype was detected many times. This sequence joins TRBV10-3 and TRBJ1-4; D possibly corresponds to TRBD1 (5 bases). Trimming cost V 6 bases and J 4 bases, with 9 bases left between them. The CDR3 loop spans 13 amino acids. Germline CDR1 and CDR2: ENHRY and SYGVKD. In DNA, the CDR3 is TGTGCCATCAGGGGGGGACTTAATGAAAAACTGTTTTTT. Protein product: CAIRGGLNEKLFF.

This clonotype has a handful of counts. The chain joins TRBV14 to TRBJ1-1; TRBD1 agrees at 9 bases. The CDR3 covers 14 residues. V trimming: 5 bases; J trimming: 7 bases; junction bases outside the gene matches: 8. Germline CDR1 and CDR2: SGHDN and FVKESK. The CDR3 sequence is CASSDFGTGIEAFF. The CDR3 DNA sequence: TGTGCCAGCAGCGACTTTGGGACAGGGATTGAAGCTTTCTTT.

This clonotype was seen repeatedly, ten times or more. The V and J genes are TRBV14 and TRBJ2-7; no reliable D call. The germline V gene encodes CDR1 SGHDN and CDR2 FVKESK. This CDR3 contains 13 residues. V was clipped by 0 bases and J by 6 bases, with 9 bases between them. CDR3 coding DNA: TGTGCCAGCAGCCAAGATTTTCGGGCCGAGCAGTACTTC. Residues: CASSQDFRAEQYF.

This clonotype was observed many times. The rearrangement uses TRBV10-3 and TRBJ2-7; no reliable D call. The germline CDR1 and CDR2 sequences are ENHRY and SYGVKD. CDR3 length: 14 amino acids. Trimming removed 5 bases at V and 2 bases at J, with 13 bases between. The CDR3 sequence: CAISNEPSPYEQYF. CDR3 nucleotides: TGTGCCATCAGTAACGAACCATCCCCCTACGAGCAGTACTTC.

The sample holds many counts of this clonotype. The chain employs TRBV6-1 and TRBJ2-3; 8 bases are shared with TRBD2. The CDR3 is 14 amino acids. The germline V gene has CDR1 MNHNS and CDR2 SASEGT. Germline trimming cut 7 bases from V and 2 bases from J; bases unmatched to any gene: 5. CDR3 in amino acids: CASILGLATDTQYF. Written as DNA, the CDR3 is TGTGCCAGCATCCTAGGACTAGCCACAGATACGCAGTATTTT.

This clonotype was detected ten times or more. The chain joins TRBV12-3 or TRBV12-4 to TRBJ2-5; D not resolved. V was pared by 6 bases and J by 1 base, with 15 bases between. The CDR3 extends over 15 amino acids. For the CDR3, the DNA is TGTGCCAGCAGCCCCAAGGTAGTTTCCCAAGAGACCCAGTACTTC. It translates to CASSPKVVSQETQYF.

In this sample, this clonotype turned up a few times. The chain employs TRBV20-1 and TRBJ1-1, with D hard to call. CDR3 length: 12 amino acids. Germline V gene sequence: CDR1 DFQATT, CDR2 SNEGSKA (reference sequence). Trimming cost V 6 bases and J 4 bases, with 12 bases left between them. The CDR3 spells CSARRESTEAFF. CDR3 nucleotide sequence: TGCAGTGCCCGAAGGGAGAGCACTGAAGCTTTCTTT.

This clonotype has ten or more counts. The chain has TRBV10-3 and TRBJ1-2; a possible D gene is TRBD1 (6 bases). Germline V gives CDR1 ENHRY, CDR2 SYGVKD. Trimming left V 4 bases short and J 0 bases short, with 15 bases between. The CDR3 covers 16 residues. CDR3 sequence (DNA): TGTGCCATCAGTGGAAAAACAGGGACTGCTAACTATGGCTACACCTTC. This sequence encodes CAISGKTGTANYGYTF.

This clonotype was recorded many times. The chain couples TRBV7-2 to TRBJ1-2; 10 nucleotides align to TRBD1. From germline, CDR1 is SGHTA and CDR2 FQGNSA. The J segment lost 7 bases and the V segment lost 5 bases, leaving 4 bases of the junction unmatched. This CDR3 has 13 amino acids. The CDR3 here is CASSLDRGPGYTF. For the CDR3, the DNA is TGTGCCAGCAGCCTCGACAGGGGGCCTGGCTACACCTTC.

This clonotype showed up many times. The gene calls are TRBV5-1 and TRBJ1-1; D perhaps matches TRBD1 (6 bases). The CDR3 sequence is 12 residues long. Germline V gene sequence: CDR1 SGHRS, CDR2 YFSETQ. Trimming cost V 0 bases and J 7 bases, with 7 bases left between them. The CDR3 bases are TGCGCCAGCAGCTTGGAACAGGGTGAAGCTTTCTTT. Its protein is CASSLEQGEAFF. Supplemented by reference TRBV5-1 and TRBJ1-1, the full variable domain reads KAGVTQTPRYLIKTRGQQVTLSCSPISGHRSVSWYQQTPGQGLQFLFEYFSETQRNKGNFPGRFSGRQFSNSRSEMNVSTLELGDSALYLCASSLEQGEAFFGQGTRLTVV.

The chain combines TRBV6-1 with TRBJ1-5, with D perhaps TRBD1 (6 bases). The CDR3 loop spans 16 amino acids. The V end lost 0 bases, the J end lost 4 bases, and 13 bases lay between the germline ends. In germline, CDR1 is MNHNS, CDR2 SASEGT. The CDR3 loop reads CASSEARGGGNQPQHF. In DNA, the CDR3 is TGTGCCAGCAGTGAAGCCCGGGGGGGCGGGAATCAGCCCCAGCATTTT.

This clonotype was observed at least ten times. The rearrangement links TRBV18 to TRBJ1-6; a weak D match, TRBD1 (6 bases). Trimming took 3 bases from V and 6 from J, leaving 12 bases between them. CDR3 size: 15 residues. CDR1 and CDR2 from the germline V gene are KGHSH and LQKENI. CDR3 region: CASSPTGKVNSPLHF. Here the CDR3 DNA reads TGTGCCAGCTCACCGACAGGAAAAGTTAATTCACCCCTCCACTTT.

Regarding this clonotype: Since a much larger clone is just one base distant, this may be a read error. The rearrangement links TRBV5-1 to TRBJ2-3, with D possibly TRBD1 on 5 matching bases. Between the trimmed V and J ends, which lost 7 bases and 4 bases, there was a span of 16 bases. The CDR3 extends over 14 amino acids. CDR1 SGHRS and CDR2 YFSETQ come from the germline V gene. Written as DNA, the CDR3 is TGCGCCAGCGTACCACAATCAGGGTCAGATACGCAGTATTTT. It specifies CASVPQSGSDTQYF.

This chain links TRBV20-1 with TRBJ1-1; D remains ambiguous. CDR1 is DFQATT and CDR2 is SNEGSKA in the germline V gene (reference sequence). V lost 3 bases and J 0 bases, leaving 5 bases between the germline ends. CDR3 size: 12 residues. This CDR3 reads CSARVMNTEAFF. CDR3 nucleotides: TGCAGTGCTAGGGTCATGAACACTGAAGCTTTCTTT.

In this sample, this clonotype turned up many times. The V and J genes are TRBV28 and TRBJ2-7; D possibly corresponds to TRBD1 (5 bases). The CDR3 is made up of 15 amino acids. V shed 2 bases and J shed 0 bases, with 11 bases lying between them. Germline values: CDR1 MDHEN, CDR2 SYDVKM. CDR3 DNA sequence: TGTGCCAGCAGTTTAACACAGGCCAGCTCCTACGAGCAGTACTTC. Translating gives CASSLTQASSYEQYF. Together with reference TRBV28 and TRBJ2-7, the CDR3 gives the full variable domain: DVKVTQSSRYLVKRTGEKVFLECVQDMDHENMFWYRQDPGLGLRLIYFSYDVKMKEKGDIPEGYSVSREKKERFSLILESASTNQTSMYLCASSLTQASSYEQYFGPGTRLTVT.

This clonotype is medium-sized in the sample. The CDR3 region has the DNA TGTGCCAGCAGTGGACTAGCGGGAGGCACAGATACGCAGTATTTT. Protein product: CASSGLAGGTDTQYF. The gene calls are TRBV6-4 and TRBJ2-3; 12 bases line up with TRBD2. Germline V gene lookup returns CDR1 MRHNA and CDR2 SNTAGT. V lost 4 bases to trimming and J lost 1 base; unmatched junction nucleotides: 0. The CDR3 spans 15 residues.

The chain couples TRBV18 to TRBJ1-5; no clear D gene. V was pared by 8 bases and J by 3 bases, with 11 bases between. The CDR3 sequence is 13 residues long. CDR1 and CDR2 from the germline V gene are KGHSH and LQKENI. CDR3 amino acids: CASRLSPNQPQHF. The DNA for the CDR3 is TGTGCCAGCCGATTGAGTCCCAATCAGCCCCAGCATTTT.

This clonotype was recorded many times. A junction end diverges from the germline sequence, so it may reflect a read error. The chain links TRBV6-6 to TRBJ1-2, with a weak D call TRBD1 (6 bases). This CDR3 region has 10 residues. CDR1 MNHNY and CDR2 SVGAGI come from the germline V gene (reference sequence). The CDR3 nucleotides read TGTGTAGCAGGACAGTATGACTACACCTTC. Amino acid sequence: CVAGQYDYTF.

This clonotype was counted at least ten times. The chain is built from TRBV12-3 or TRBV12-4 and TRBJ1-2; 9 bases map to TRBD1. The V gene end was trimmed by 2 bases and the J gene end by 0 bases; junction bases not matched to a gene: 7. The CDR3 length is 17 residues. CDR3 in amino acids: CASSLLTGGRANYGYTF. The CDR3, as DNA: TGTGCCAGCAGTTTACTAACAGGGGGCCGAGCTAACTATGGCTACACCTTC.

This clonotype was seen at least ten times. This rearrangement joins TRBV29-1 to TRBJ1-2, with D perhaps matching TRBD1 (5 bases). CDR3 length: 14 residues. Per germline, CDR1 SQVTM and CDR2 ANQGSEA. V lost 2 bases, J lost 3 bases, and 13 bases lay in between. This CDR3 reads CSVENSGVYYGYTF. The DNA of the CDR3 is TGCAGCGTTGAAAATTCGGGGGTTTACTATGGCTACACCTTC.

The chain combines TRBV9 with TRBJ2-1, with 7 nucleotides matching TRBD2. This CDR3 has 14 residues. Germline V gene data show CDR1 as SGDLS and CDR2 as YYNGEE. Trimming removed 1 base from V and 9 bases from J; junction bases left unmatched: 7. CDR3 protein: CASSVIGRSSEQFF. For the CDR3, the DNA is TGTGCCAGCAGCGTAATCGGGAGGTCCAGTGAGCAGTTCTTC.

This clonotype has just a few counts. The chain carries TRBV3-1 and TRBJ1-2; D is unresolved. V lost 1 base and J lost 4, with 16 bases in between. The CDR3 totals 16 residues. The germline V gene encodes CDR1 LGHDT and CDR2 YNNKEL (reference sequence). CDR3 nucleotide sequence: TGTGCCAGCAGCCAAGCGCTGAGAGCTTCCCCCTATGGCTACACCTTC. The encoded protein is CASSQALRASPYGYTF.

This clonotype was observed a few times. The rearrangement joins TRBV3-1 to TRBJ2-7; D is perhaps TRBD1 (6 bases). There are 15 residues in the CDR3. CDR1 is LGHDT, CDR2 YNNKEL, per germline (reference sequence). The V and J ends lost 2 bases and 6 bases respectively, with 17 bases between them. The CDR3 protein is CASSQSRQGHTEQYF. CDR3 in DNA: TGTGCCAGCAGCCAATCGCGCCAGGGACATACCGAGCAGTACTTC.

In this sample, this clonotype turned up many times. This sequence joins TRBV11-2 and TRBJ2-7, with 7 bases fitting TRBD1. The germline CDR1 and CDR2 sequences are SGHAT and FQNNGV. Trimming at V came to 5 bases and at J to 3 bases, leaving 28 bases not matched to a gene. This CDR3 spans 21 amino acids. CDR3 region: CASSPSKSHSHRQGRFYEQYF. CDR3 sequence (DNA): TGTGCCAGCAGCCCTAGTAAGAGTCACTCACACCGACAGGGTCGCTTCTACGAGCAGTACTTC.

This clonotype was found many times. This rearrangement joins TRBV4-1 to TRBJ2-7; TRBD1 is a possible D gene (6 bases). The germline gives CDR1 MGHRA, CDR2 YSYEKL. V dropped 4 bases and J dropped 0 bases, with 13 bases sitting between them. The CDR3 loop spans 15 amino acids. CDR3 nucleotide sequence: TGCGCCAGCAGCCTTAACCGGGACACCTCCTACGAGCAGTACTTC. This codes for CASSLNRDTSYEQYF.

J is TRBJ1-1 and V is TRBV18; 7 bases agree with TRBD1. V shed 5 bases and J 3 bases; nucleotides not matched to a gene: 9. Germline V gene lookup returns CDR1 KGHSH and CDR2 LQKENI. The CDR3 is 15 amino acids. The CDR3 sequence: CASSWGTGQDTEAFF. Here the CDR3 DNA reads TGTGCCAGCTCATGGGGTACCGGACAGGACACTGAAGCTTTCTTT.

This clonotype was seen many times. V and J are TRBV4-3 and TRBJ2-5; D is uncertain. Looked up from germline, CDR1 is LGHNA and CDR2 is YSLEER. The CDR3 is 17 residues long. V was shortened by 0 bases and J by 2 bases, with 16 bases between the two germline ends. CDR3 loop: CASSQDLTLGRQETQYF. In nucleotides, the CDR3 is TGCGCCAGCAGCCAAGATCTTACCCTTGGCAGGCAAGAGACCCAGTACTTC.